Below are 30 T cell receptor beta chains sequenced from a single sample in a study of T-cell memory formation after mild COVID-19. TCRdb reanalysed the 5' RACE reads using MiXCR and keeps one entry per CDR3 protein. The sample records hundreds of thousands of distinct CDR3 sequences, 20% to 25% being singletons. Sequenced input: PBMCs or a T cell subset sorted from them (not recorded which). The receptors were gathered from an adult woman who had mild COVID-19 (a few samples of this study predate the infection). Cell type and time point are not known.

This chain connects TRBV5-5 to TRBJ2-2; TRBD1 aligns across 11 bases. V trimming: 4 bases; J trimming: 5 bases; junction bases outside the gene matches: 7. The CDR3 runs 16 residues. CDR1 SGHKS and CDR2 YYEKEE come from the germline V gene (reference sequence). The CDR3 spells CASSPGQGALTGELFF. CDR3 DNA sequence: TGTGCCAGCAGCCCAGGACAGGGGGCTTTAACCGGGGAGCTGTTTTTT.

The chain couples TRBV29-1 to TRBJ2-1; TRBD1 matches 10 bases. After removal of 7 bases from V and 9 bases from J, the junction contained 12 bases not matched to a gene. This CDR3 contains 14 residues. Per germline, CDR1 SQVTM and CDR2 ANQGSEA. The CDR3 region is CSALGTGETGEQFF. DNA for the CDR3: TGCAGCGCATTAGGGACAGGGGAAACCGGTGAGCAGTTCTTC.

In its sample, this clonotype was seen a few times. The CDR3 loop reads CASSPYRLNTGELFF. CDR3 bases: TGCGCCAGCAGCCCATATCGGCTTAACACCGGGGAGCTGTTTTTT. The rearrangement links TRBV5-1 to TRBJ2-2, with unresolved D. This CDR3 has 15 residues. Trimming stripped 4 bases from V and 2 bases from J, with 12 bases between. Germline assignment: CDR1 SGHRS and CDR2 YFSETQ.

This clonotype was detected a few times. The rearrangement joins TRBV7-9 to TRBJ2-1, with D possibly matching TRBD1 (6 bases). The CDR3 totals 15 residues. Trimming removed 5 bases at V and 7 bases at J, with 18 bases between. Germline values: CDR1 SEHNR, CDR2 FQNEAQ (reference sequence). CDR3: CASSLPGQFKNEQFF. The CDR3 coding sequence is TGTGCCAGCAGCCTCCCAGGACAGTTCAAGAATGAGCAGTTCTTC.

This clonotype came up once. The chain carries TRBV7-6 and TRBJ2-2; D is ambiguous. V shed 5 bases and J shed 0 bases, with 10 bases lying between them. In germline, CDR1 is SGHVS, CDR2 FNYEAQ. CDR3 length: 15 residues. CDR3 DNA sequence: TGTGCCAGCAGCGTTCAGGCCTCGAACACCGGGGAGCTGTTTTTT. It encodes CASSVQASNTGELFF. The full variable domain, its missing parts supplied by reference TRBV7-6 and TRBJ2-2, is GAGVSQSPRYKVTKRGQDVALRCDPISGHVSLYWYRQALGQGPEFLTYFNYEAQQDKSGLPNDRFSAERPEGSISTLTIQRTEQRDSAMYRCASSVQASNTGELFFGEGSRLTVL.

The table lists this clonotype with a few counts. CDR3 DNA sequence: TGTGCCATCAGTTTATCCAGCTCCTACAATGAGCAGTTCTTC. Encoded protein: CAISLSSSYNEQFF. The V and J genes are TRBV10-3 and TRBJ2-1; D uncertain. Germline loops: CDR1 ENHRY, CDR2 SYGVKD. The CDR3 has 14 amino acids. V was clipped by 5 bases and J by 0 bases, with 8 bases between them.

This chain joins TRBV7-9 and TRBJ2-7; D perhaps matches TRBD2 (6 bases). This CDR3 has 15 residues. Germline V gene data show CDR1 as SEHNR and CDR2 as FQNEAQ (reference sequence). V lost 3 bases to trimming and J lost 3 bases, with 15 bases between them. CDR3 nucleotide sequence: TGTGCCAGCAGCTTGGAGGGCTTGGGGTACTACGAGCAGTACTTC. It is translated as CASSLEGLGYYEQYF.

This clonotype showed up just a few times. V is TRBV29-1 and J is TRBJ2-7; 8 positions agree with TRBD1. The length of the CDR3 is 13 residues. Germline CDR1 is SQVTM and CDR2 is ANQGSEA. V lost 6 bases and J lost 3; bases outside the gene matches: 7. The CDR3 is CSVGQGTYYEQYF. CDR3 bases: TGCAGCGTCGGACAGGGAACCTACTACGAGCAGTACTTC.

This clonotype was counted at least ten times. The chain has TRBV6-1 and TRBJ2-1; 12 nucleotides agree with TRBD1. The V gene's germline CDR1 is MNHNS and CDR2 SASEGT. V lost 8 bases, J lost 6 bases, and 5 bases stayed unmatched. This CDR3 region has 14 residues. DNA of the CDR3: TGTGCCAGCTGCCGGGACAGGGGGCGCAATGAGCAGTTCTTC. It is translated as CASCRDRGRNEQFF.

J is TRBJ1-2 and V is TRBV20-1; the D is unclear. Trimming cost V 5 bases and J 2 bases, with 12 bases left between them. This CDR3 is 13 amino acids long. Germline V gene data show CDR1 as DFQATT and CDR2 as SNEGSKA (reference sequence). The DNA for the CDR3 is TGCAGTGCTGCCCCCGAAGACAACTATGGCTACACCTTC. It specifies CSAAPEDNYGYTF.

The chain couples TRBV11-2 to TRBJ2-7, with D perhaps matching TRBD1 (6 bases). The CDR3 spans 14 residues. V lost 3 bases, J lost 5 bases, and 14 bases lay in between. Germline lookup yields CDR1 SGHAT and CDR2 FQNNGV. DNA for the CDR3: TGTGCCAGCAGCTTCTCGGGACACCGCGACGAGCAGTACTTC. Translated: CASSFSGHRDEQYF.

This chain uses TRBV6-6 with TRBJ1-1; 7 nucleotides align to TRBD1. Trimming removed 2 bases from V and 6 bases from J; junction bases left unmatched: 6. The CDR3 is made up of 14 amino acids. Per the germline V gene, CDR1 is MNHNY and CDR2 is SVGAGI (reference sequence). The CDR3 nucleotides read TGTGCCAGCAGTTACGGGGACAGTGTTCCTGAAGCTTTCTTT. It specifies CASSYGDSVPEAFF.

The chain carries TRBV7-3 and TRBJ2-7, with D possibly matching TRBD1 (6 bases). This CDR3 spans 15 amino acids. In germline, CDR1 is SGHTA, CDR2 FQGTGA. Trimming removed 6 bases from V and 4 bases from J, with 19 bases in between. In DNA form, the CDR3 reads TGTGCCAGCAGATTTTACAGGGTCGACAATTACGAGCAGTACTTC. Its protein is CASRFYRVDNYEQYF.

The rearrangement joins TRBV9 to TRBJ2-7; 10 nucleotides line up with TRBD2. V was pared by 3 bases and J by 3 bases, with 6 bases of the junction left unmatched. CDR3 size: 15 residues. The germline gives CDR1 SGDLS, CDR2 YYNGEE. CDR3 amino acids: CASSASGGAIYEQYF. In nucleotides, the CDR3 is TGTGCCAGCAGCGCCAGCGGGGGGGCTATCTACGAGCAGTACTTC.

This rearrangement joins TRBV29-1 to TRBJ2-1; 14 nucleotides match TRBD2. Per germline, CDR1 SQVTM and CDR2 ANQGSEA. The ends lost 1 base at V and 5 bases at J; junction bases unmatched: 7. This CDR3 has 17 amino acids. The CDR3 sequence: CSVEGLGLAGVHNEQFF. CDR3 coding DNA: TGCAGCGTTGAAGGCTTGGGACTAGCGGGAGTCCACAATGAGCAGTTCTTC.

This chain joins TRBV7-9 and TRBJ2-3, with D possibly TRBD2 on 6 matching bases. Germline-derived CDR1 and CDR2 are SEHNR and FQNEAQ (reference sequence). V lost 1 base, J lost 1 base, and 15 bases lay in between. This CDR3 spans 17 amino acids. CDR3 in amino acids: CASSLGGWGTRTDTQYF. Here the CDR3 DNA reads TGTGCCAGCAGCTTAGGAGGTTGGGGGACTCGCACAGATACGCAGTATTTT.

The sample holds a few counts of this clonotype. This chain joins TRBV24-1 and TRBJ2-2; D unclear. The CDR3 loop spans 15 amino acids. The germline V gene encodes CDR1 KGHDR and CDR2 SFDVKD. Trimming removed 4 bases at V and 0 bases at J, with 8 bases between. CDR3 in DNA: TGTGCCACCAGTGAGGTAGCAGCGAACACCGGGGAGCTGTTTTTT. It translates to CATSEVAANTGELFF.

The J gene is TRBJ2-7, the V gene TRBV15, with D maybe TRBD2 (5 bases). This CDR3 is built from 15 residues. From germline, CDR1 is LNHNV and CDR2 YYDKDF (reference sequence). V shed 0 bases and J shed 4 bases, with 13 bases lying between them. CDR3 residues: CATSRDGGPYYEQYF. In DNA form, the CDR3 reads TGTGCCACCAGCAGAGATGGAGGACCTTATTACGAGCAGTACTTC.

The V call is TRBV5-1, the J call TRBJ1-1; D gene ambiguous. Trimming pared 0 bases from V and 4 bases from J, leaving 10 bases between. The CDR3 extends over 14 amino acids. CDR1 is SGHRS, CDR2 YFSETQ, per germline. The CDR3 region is CASSLGPWGTEAFF. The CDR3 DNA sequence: TGCGCCAGCAGCTTGGGACCCTGGGGCACTGAAGCTTTCTTT.

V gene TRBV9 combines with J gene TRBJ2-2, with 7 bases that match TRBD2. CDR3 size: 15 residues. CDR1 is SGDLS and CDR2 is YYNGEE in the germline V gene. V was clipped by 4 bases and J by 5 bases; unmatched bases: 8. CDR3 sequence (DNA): TGTGCCAGCAGCCCCCAGGTGGGGGGGACCGGGGAGCTGTTTTTT. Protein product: CASSPQVGGTGELFF. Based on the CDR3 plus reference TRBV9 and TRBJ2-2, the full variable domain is DSGVTQTPKHLITATGQRVTLRCSPRSGDLSVYWYQQSLDQGLQFLIQYYNGEERAKGNILERFSAQQFPDLHSELNLSSLELGDSALYFCASSPQVGGTGELFFGEGSRLTVL.

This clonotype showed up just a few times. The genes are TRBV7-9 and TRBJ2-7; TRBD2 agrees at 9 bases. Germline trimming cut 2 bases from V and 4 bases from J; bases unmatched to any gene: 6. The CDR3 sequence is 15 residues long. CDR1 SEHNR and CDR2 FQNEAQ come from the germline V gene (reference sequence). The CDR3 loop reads CASSLSGGGAYEQYF. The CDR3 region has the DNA TGTGCCAGCAGCTTAAGTGGCGGGGGGGCGTACGAGCAGTACTTC.

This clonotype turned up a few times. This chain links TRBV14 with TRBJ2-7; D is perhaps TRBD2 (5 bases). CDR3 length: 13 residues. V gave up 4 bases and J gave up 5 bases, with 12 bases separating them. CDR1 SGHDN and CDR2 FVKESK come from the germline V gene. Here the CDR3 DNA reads TGTGCCAGCAGCCGCCCGGGAATCCACGAGCAGTACTTC. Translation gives CASSRPGIHEQYF.

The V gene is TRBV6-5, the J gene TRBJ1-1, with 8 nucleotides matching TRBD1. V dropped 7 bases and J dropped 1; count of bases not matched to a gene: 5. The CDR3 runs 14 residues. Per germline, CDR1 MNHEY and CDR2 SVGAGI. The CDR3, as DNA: TGTGCCAGCACCTCGGGACAGGCGAACACTGAAGCTTTCTTT. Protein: CASTSGQANTEAFF.

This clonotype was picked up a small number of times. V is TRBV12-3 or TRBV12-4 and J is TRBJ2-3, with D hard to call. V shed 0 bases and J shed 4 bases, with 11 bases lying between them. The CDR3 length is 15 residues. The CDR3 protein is CASSLATLGADTQYF. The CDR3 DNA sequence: TGTGCCAGCAGTTTAGCGACCCTCGGAGCAGATACGCAGTATTTT.

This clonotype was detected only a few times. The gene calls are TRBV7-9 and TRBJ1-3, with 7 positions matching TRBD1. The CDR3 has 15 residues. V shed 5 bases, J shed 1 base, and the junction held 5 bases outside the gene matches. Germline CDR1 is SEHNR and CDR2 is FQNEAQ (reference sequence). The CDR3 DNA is TGTGCCAGCAGCCGAAGGGACAGATCTGGAAACACCATATATTTT. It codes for CASSRRDRSGNTIYF.

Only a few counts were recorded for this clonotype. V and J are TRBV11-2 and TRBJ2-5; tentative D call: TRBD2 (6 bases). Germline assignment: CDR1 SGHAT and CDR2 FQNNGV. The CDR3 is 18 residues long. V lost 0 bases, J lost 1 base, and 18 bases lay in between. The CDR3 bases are TGTGCCAGCAGCTTAGATCTCGGGAGACTACGACGCCAAGAGACCCAGTACTTC. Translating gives CASSLDLGRLRRQETQYF.

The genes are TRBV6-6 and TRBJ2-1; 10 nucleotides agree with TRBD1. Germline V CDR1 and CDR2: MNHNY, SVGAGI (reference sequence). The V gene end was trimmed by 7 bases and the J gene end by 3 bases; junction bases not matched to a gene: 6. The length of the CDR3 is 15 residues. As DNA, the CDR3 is TGTGCCAGCACCACTCGGACAGGGGGCTACAATGAGCAGTTCTTC. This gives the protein CASTTRTGGYNEQFF.

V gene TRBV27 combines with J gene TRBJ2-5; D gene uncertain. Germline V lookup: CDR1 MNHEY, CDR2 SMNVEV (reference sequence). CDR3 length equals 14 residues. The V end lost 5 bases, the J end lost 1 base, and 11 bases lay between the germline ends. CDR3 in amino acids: CASSVGMLQETQYF. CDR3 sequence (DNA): TGTGCCAGCAGTGTGGGGATGCTCCAAGAGACCCAGTACTTC.

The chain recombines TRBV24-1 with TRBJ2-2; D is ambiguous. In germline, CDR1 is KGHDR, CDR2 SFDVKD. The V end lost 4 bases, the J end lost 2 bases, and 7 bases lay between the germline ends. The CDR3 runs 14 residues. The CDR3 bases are TGTGCCACCAGTGAACCGATAAACACCGGGGAGCTGTTTTTT. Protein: CATSEPINTGELFF.

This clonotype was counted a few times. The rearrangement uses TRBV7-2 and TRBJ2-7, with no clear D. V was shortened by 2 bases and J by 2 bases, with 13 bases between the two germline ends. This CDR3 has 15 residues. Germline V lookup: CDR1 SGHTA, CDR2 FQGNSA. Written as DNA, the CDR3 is TGTGCCAGCAGCTTAAAGATGATTGGAACCTACGAGCAGTACTTC. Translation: CASSLKMIGTYEQYF. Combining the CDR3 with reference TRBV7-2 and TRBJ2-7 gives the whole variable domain GAGVSQSPSNKVTEKGKDVELRCDPISGHTALYWYRQSLGQGLEFLIYFQGNSAPDKSGLPSDRFSAERTGGSVSTLTIQRTQQEDSAVYLCASSLKMIGTYEQYFGPGTRLTVT.